The 8 T cell receptor beta chains presented below share a single source sample, sequenced in a study of blood T cell repertoires in COVID-19. Profiled with immunoSEQ multiplex PCR; TCRdb holds only in-frame clones, not every one. The sample lists around 39,000 clones; approximately 90% were seen once. Input material: peripheral blood. All receptors come from a man aged 55 to 70 with active COVID-19.

V and J are TRBV7-3 and TRBJ2-2; TRBD1 is a possible D gene (5 bases). Trimming removed 5 bases at V and 9 bases at J, with 19 bases between. Germline V lookup: CDR1 SGHTA, CDR2 FQGTGA. CDR3 length equals 15 residues. CDR3 nucleotides: TGTGCCAGCAGCATTGAGCCAGGGAATGGACGGGAGCTGTTTTTT. Translating it yields CASSIEPGNGRELFF.

This clone occurred a few times. The rearrangement links TRBV2 to TRBJ2-3; 9 nucleotides line up with TRBD2. With V trimmed by 6 bases and J by 4 bases, 17 bases remained unmatched. The CDR3 extends over 18 amino acids. From germline, CDR1 is SNHLY and CDR2 FYNNEI. The CDR3 bases are TGTGCCAGCAGAAAAGAGGGTTTGCGGACTAGCGCGGCAGATACGCAGTATTTT. Amino acid sequence: CASRKEGLRTSAADTQYF.

This chain uses TRBV14 with TRBJ2-6; the D is unclear. The CDR3 consists of 17 residues. The germline V and J ends were trimmed by 0 bases and 1 base, with 10 bases remaining between them. Germline V gives CDR1 SGHDN, CDR2 FVKESK. CDR3 sequence (DNA): TGTGCCAGCAGCCAAGACCTAAAGTGGTCTGGGGCCAACGTCCTGACTTTC. It translates to CASSQDLKWSGANVLTF.

This clone was counted once. The CDR3 spells CASSLSYSNQPQHF. The CDR3 DNA follows: TGTGCCAGCAGTTTATCCTATAGCAATCAGCCCCAGCATTTT. The chain has TRBV27 and TRBJ1-5; no clear D. The CDR3 runs to 14 residues. V lost 0 bases and J 0 bases, leaving 3 bases between the germline ends. Germline V gives CDR1 MNHEY, CDR2 SMNVEV (reference sequence).

The chain has TRBV11-3 and TRBJ2-2; 12 bases match TRBD2. J gave up 5 bases and V 8 bases, and 9 bases lay outside the gene matches. This CDR3 is built from 16 residues. Germline-derived CDR1 and CDR2 are SGHNT and YENEEA. DNA for the CDR3: TGTGCCAGCGCCTCCGGGACTAGCGGGTTAACCGGGGAGCTGTTTTTT. The encoded protein is CASASGTSGLTGELFF.

The chain couples TRBV7-2 to TRBJ2-7, with D possibly matching TRBD1 (6 bases). V was shortened by 3 bases and J by 1 base, with 10 bases between the two germline ends. Germline-derived CDR1 and CDR2 are SGHTA and FQGNSA. The CDR3 covers 14 residues. This CDR3 is CASSFTQGSYEQYF. The DNA for the CDR3 is TGTGCCAGCAGCTTCACGCAGGGGTCCTACGAGCAGTACTTC.

The chain employs TRBV4-1 and TRBJ2-4, with 8 bases lining up with TRBD1. Germline V CDR1 and CDR2: MGHRA, YSYEKL. The CDR3 is made up of 17 amino acids. Trimming cost V 1 base and J 1 base; bases outside gene matches: 6. CDR3 sequence: CASSQVLRGPAKNIQYF. DNA for the CDR3: TGCGCCAGCAGCCAAGTCCTCAGGGGGCCTGCCAAAAACATTCAGTACTTC.

This clone came up once. The CDR3 DNA follows: TGTGCCAGCAGTGAATCCCTGTTGAGGGAGCAGTACTTC. Protein: CASSESLLREQYF. The chain joins TRBV6-1 to TRBJ2-7, with unresolved D. CDR1 and CDR2 from the germline V gene are MNHNS and SASEGT. CDR3 length: 13 residues. V lost 2 bases and J 7 bases, leaving 12 bases between the germline ends.